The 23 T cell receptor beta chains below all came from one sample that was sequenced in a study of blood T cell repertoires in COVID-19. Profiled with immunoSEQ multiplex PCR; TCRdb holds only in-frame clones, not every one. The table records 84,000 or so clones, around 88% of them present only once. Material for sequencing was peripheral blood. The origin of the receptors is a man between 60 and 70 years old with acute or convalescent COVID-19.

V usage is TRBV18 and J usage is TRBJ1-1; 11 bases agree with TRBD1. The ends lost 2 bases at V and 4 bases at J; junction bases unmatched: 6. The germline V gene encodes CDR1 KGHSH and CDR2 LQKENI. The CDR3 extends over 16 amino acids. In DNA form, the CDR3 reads TGTGCCAGCTCACCAAGGACAGGGGGCATGAGCACTGAAGCTTTCTTT. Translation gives CASSPRTGGMSTEAFF.

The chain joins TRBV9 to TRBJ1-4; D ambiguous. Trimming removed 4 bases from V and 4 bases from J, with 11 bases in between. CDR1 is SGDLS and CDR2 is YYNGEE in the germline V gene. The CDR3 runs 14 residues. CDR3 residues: CASSSSGINEKLFF. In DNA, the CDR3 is TGTGCCAGCAGCTCCTCCGGGATTAATGAAAAACTGTTTTTT.

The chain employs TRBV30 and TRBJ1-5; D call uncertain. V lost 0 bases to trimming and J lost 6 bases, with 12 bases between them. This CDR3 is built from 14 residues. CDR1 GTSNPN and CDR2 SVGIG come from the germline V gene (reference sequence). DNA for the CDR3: TGTGCCTGGAGTGTTGGCGGCGCGGGTCAGCCCCAGCATTTT. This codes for CAWSVGGAGQPQHF. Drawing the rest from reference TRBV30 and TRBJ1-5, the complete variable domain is SQTIHQWPATLVQPVGSPLSLECTVEGTSNPNLYWYRQAAGRGLQLLFYSVGIGQISSEVPQNLSASRPQDRQFILSSKKLLLSDSGFYLCAWSVGGAGQPQHFGDGTRLSIL.

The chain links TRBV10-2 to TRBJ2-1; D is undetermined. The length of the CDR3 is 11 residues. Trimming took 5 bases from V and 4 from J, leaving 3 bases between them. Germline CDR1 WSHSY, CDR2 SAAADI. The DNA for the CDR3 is TGCGCCAGCAGTCTATACAATGAGCAGTTCTTC. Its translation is CASSLYNEQFF.

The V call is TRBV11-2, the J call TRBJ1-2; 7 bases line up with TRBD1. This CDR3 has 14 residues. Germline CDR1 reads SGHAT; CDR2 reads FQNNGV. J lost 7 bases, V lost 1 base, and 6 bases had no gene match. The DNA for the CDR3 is TGTGCCAGCAGCTTAGTGGGACAGTCCCCTGGCTACACCTTC. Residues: CASSLVGQSPGYTF.

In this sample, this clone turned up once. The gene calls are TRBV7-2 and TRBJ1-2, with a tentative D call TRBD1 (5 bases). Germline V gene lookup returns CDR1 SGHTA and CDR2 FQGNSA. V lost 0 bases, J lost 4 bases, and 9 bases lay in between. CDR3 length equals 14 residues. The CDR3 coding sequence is TGTGCCAGCAGCTTAGCAGGGGAGGGCTATGGCTACACCTTC. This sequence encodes CASSLAGEGYGYTF. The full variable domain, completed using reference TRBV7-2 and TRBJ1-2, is GAGVSQSPSNKVTEKGKDVELRCDPISGHTALYWYRQSLGQGLEFLIYFQGNSAPDKSGLPSDRFSAERTGGSVSTLTIQRTQQEDSAVYLCASSLAGEGYGYTFGSGTRLTVV.

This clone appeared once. The DNA of the CDR3 is TGTGCCAGCAGCGTAACAGGGGCGAGCTCCTACAATGAGCAGTTCTTC. The encoded protein is CASSVTGASSYNEQFF. The chain links TRBV9 to TRBJ2-1; TRBD1 matches at 7 bases. Germline-derived CDR1 and CDR2 are SGDLS and YYNGEE. V lost 1 base to trimming and J lost 0 bases; unmatched junction nucleotides: 4. This CDR3 comprises 16 residues.

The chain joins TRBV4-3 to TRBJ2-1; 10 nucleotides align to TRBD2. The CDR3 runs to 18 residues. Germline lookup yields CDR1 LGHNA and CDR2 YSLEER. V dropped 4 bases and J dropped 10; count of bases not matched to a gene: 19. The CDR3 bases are TGCGCCAGCAGCCTGAAACAACTGACTAGCGGGCCCCTTGAGGAGCAGTTCTTC. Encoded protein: CASSLKQLTSGPLEEQFF.

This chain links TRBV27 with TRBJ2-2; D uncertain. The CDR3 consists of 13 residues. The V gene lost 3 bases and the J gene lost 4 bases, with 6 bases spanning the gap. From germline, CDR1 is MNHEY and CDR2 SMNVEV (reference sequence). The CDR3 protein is CASSFPGTGELFF. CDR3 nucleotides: TGTGCCAGCAGTTTCCCCGGCACCGGGGAGCTGTTTTTT.

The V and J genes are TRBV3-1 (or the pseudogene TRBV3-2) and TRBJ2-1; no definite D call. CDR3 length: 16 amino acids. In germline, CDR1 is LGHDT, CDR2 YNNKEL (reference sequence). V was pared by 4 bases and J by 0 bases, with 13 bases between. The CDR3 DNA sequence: TGTGCCAGCAGCCCCCGATATTTTAGCTCCTACAATGAGCAGTTCTTC. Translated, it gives CASSPRYFSSYNEQFF.

DNA for the CDR3: TGTGCCATCAGTGAGGGGGCAATAAACTATGGCTACACCTTC. Amino acids: CAISEGAINYGYTF. The chain employs TRBV10-3 and TRBJ1-2, with D possibly matching TRBD1 (5 bases). Germline CDR1 ENHRY, CDR2 SYGVKD. V gave up 2 bases and J gave up 2 bases, with 9 bases separating them. This CDR3 contains 14 residues.

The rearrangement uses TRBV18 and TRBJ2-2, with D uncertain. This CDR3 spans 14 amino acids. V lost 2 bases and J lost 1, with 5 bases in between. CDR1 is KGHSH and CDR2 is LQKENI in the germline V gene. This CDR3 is CASSPSGNTGELFF. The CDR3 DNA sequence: TGTGCCAGCTCACCATCCGGGAACACCGGGGAGCTGTTTTTT.

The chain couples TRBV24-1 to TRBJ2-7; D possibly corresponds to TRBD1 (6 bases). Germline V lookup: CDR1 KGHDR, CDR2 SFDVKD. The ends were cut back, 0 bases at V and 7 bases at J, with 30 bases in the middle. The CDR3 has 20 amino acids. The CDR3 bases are TGTGCCACCAGTGATTTGTCCCCCCCCCAGGACAGAGTCGTTTGGGTGGAGCAGTACTTC. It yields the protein CATSDLSPPQDRVVWVEQYF.

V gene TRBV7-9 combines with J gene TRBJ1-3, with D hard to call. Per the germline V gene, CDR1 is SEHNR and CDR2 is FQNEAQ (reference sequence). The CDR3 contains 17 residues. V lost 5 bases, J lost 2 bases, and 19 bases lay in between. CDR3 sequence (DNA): TGTGCCAGCAGCCCAAGAGGGAGCGGGCGAACTGGAAACACCATATATTTT. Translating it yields CASSPRGSGRTGNTIYF.

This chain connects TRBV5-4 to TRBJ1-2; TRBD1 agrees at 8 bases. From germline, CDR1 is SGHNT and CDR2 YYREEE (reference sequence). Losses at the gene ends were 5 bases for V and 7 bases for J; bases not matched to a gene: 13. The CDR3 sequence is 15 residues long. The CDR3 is CASSGPQGGEAGYTF. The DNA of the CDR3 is TGTGCCAGCAGTGGCCCACAGGGGGGAGAGGCTGGCTACACCTTC. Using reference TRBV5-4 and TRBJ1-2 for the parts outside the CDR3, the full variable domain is ETGVTQSPTHLIKTRGQQVTLRCSSQSGHNTVSWYQQALGQGPQFIFQYYREEENGRGNFPPRFSGLQFPNYSSELNVNALELDDSALYLCASSGPQGGEAGYTFGSGTRLTVV.

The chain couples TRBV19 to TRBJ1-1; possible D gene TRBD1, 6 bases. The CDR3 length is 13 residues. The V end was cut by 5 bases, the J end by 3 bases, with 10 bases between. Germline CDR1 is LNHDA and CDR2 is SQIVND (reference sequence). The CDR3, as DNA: TGTGCCAGTAGTGTACAGGGTTACACTGAAGCTTTCTTT. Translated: CASSVQGYTEAFF.

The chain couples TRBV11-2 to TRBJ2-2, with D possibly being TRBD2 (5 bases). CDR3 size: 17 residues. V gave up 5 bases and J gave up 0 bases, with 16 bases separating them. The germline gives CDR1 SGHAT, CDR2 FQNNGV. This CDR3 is CASSPRGFGSNTGELFF. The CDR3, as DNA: TGTGCCAGCAGCCCCCGGGGATTCGGGTCGAACACCGGGGAGCTGTTTTTT.

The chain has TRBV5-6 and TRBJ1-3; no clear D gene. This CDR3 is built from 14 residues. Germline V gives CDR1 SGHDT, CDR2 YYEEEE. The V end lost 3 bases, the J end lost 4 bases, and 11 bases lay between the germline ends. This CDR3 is CASSSMEAGNTIYF. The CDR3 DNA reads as TGTGCCAGCAGCTCCATGGAGGCGGGAAACACCATATATTTT.

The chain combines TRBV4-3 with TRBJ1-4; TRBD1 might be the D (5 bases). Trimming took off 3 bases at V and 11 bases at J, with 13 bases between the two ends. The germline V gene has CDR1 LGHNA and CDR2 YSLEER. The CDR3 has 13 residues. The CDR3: CASSQDVGGKLFF. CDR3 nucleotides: TGCGCCAGCAGCCAGGACGTGGGGGGGAAACTGTTTTTT.

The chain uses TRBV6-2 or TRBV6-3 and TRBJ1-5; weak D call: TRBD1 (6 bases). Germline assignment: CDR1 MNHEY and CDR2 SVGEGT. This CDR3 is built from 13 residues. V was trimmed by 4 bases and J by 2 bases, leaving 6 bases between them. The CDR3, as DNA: TGTGCCAGCAGTTGGACAGGCAATCAGCCCCAGCATTTT. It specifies CASSWTGNQPQHF.

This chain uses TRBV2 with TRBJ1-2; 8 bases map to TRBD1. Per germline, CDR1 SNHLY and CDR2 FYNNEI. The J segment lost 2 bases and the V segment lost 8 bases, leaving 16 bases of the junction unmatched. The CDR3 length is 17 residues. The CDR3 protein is CASPRGQGPARNYGYTF. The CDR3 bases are TGTGCCAGCCCCAGGGGGCAGGGGCCGGCCCGCAACTATGGCTACACCTTC.

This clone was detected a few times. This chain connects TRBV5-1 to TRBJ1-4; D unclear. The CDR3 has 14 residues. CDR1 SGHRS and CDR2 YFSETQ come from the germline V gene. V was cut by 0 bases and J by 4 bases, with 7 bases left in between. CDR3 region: CASSLDQNNEKLFF. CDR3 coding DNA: TGCGCCAGCAGCTTGGATCAGAATAATGAAAAACTGTTTTTT.

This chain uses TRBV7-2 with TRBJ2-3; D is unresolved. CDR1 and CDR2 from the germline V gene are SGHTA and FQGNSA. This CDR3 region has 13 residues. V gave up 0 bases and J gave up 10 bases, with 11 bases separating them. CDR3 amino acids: CASSLAGDPSQYF. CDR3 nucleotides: TGTGCCAGCAGCTTAGCCGGAGATCCGTCGCAGTATTTT.